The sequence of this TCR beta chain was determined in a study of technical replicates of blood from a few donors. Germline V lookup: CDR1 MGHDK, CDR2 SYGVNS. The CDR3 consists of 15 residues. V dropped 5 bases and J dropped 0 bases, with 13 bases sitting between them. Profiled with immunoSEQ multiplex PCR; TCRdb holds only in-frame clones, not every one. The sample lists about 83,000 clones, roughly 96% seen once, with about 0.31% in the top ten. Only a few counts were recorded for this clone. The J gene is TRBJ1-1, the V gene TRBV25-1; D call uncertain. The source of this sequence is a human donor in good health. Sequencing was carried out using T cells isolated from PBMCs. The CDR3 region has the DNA TGTGCCAGCAGTTCCTCGGTTCTATTGAACACTGAAGCTTTCTTT. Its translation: CASSSSVLLNTEAFF.